This T cell receptor beta chain stems from a study of shared clonotypes between healthy human individuals. General study findings and limits: Naive subsets tended to show greater estimated richness than memory subsets.

This clone has more than one count but fewer than ten. Antigen: not known. V gave up 2 bases and J gave up 7 bases, with 18 bases separating them. Germline V gives CDR1 GTSNPN, CDR2 SVGIG (reference sequence). The CDR3 contains 15 residues. Generated by immunoSEQ multiplex PCR, the TCRdb table keeps only in-frame clones and is missing some. The table includes under 850,000 clones, roughly two thirds detected once. The chain couples TRBV30 to TRBJ2-1, with D unresolved. The TCR comes from a woman in her 30s in good health. The sample taken for sequencing was memory CD4+ T cells sorted from blood. Indicated subset: CD45RA-negative fraction. CDR3 sequence: CAWSPPVGRWNEQFF. The CDR3 bases are TGTGCCTGGAGTCCCCCCGTGGGCCGGTGGAATGAGCAGTTCTTC.